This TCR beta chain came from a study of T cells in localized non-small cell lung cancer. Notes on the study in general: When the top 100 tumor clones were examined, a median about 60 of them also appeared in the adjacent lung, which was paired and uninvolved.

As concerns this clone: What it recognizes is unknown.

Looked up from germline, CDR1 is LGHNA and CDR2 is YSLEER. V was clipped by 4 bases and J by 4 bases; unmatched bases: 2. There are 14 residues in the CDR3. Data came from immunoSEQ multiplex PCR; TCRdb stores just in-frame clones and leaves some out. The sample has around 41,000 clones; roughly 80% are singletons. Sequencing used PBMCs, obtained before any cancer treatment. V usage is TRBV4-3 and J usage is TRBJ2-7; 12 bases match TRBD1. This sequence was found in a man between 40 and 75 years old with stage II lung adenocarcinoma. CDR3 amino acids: CASSLGQGAYEQYF. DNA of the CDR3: TGCGCCAGCAGCCTGGGACAGGGGGCTTACGAGCAGTACTTC.